Sequencing of this T cell receptor beta chain was carried out in a study of post-analysis software for immune sequencing data. Study background: The courses of disease that were included comprised relapsing-remitting, secondary progressive and progressive-relapsing multiple sclerosis. Findings of the study overall: Normalized Chao1 diversity was significantly reduced in patients versus controls. In patients, TRBV5-6, TRBV5-1 and TRBV20-1 belonged to several TRBV segments found more frequently than in controls.

For this clonotype: Its antigen is currently unknown.

Trimming cost V 4 bases and J 9 bases, with 16 bases left between them. Germline lookup yields CDR1 LGHNA and CDR2 YNFKEQ. The CDR3 covers 14 residues. cDNA libraries for TCR beta contained unique molecular identifiers. The authors obtained 500,000 or so cDNA molecules from approximately 1 to 10 million T cells. TCRdb re-called the PCR reads through MiXCR, storing one row per CDR3 protein. The table lists around 770,000 distinct CDR3 sequences, 46% of them singletons. The receptor was isolated from a girl aged 5 to 17 with multiple sclerosis. Sequenced: blood. V is TRBV4-2 and J is TRBJ2-1; D may be TRBD1 or TRBD2 (5 bases each). The CDR3, as DNA: TGTGCCAGCAGCCCAGCTAACAAGGGGAGTGAGCAGTTCTTC. As protein: CASSPANKGSEQFF.